This T cell receptor beta chain derives from a study of T-cell reconstitution after alpha-beta-depleted transplantation in children. Study-level points and caveats: A year post-transplant, T-cell counts and diversity derived mostly from newly produced T cells.

This clonotype came up many times. As yet, its antigen is unknown. A TCRbeta library incorporating unique molecular identifiers was prepared. TCRdb used MiXCR to reprocess the PCR reads, holding one entry per CDR3 protein. The top ten hold 23% of the sample, which has about 110,000 distinct CDR3 sequences, around 6.4% seen once. CDR3 size: 15 residues. The germline V gene has CDR1 KGHDR and CDR2 SFDVKD. The germline V and J ends were trimmed by 1 base and 8 bases, with 14 bases remaining between them. The source is a male patient aged 2-10 years who had a stem cell transplant for acute lymphoblastic leukemia, so the T cells may come from the graft donor. J is TRBJ2-1 and V is TRBV24-1; possibly TRBD2 for D (6 bases). Here the sequenced sample was PBMCs, mostly from graft donor cells, taken 360 days after TCRalphabeta/CD19-depleted stem cell transplant. CDR3 bases: TGTGCCACCAGTGATTTTAACCGGGGGACCCATGAGCAGTTCTTC. This sequence encodes CATSDFNRGTHEQFF.